This T cell receptor (beta chain) was profiled in a study of cytomegalovirus exposure and HLA in healthy donors. Study-level results: The study designated roughly 160 TCR beta chains cytomegalovirus-associated. A later analysis by the authors found several of the most significant clusters apparently linked to common viral pathogens. When a later analysis compared HLA-associated TCR beta chains with equally common others, the HLA-associated chains turned out to be more clonally expanded and to have lower generation probabilities. Some segments of the V type, notably TRBV6-2 and TRBV6-3, were excluded as indistinguishable.

With V trimmed by 5 bases and J by 10 bases, 9 bases remained unmatched. Germline V gene sequence: CDR1 SGHTA, CDR2 FQGTGA. This CDR3 region has 13 residues. With 60 Vbeta and 13 Jbeta primers, the PCR was carried out. Profiling relied on immunoSEQ multiplex PCR, and the TCRdb table lists in-frame clones only, not all of them. The sample lists approximately 140,000 clones, almost 80% occurring once. This clone was observed once. Its cognate antigen is unknown. V usage is TRBV7-3 and J usage is TRBJ1-1; 8 bases map to TRBD1. What was sequenced was PBMCs. The clonotype was recovered from a man younger than 30 in good health and CMV-seronegative. The CDR3 nucleotides are TGTGCCAGCAGCAAAGACAGGGGATTCGGAGCTTTCTTT. Amino acids: CASSKDRGFGAFF.